These 24 T cell receptor beta chains were all obtained from the same sample, sequenced in a study of blood T cell repertoires in COVID-19. The protocol was immunoSEQ multiplex PCR, while the TCRdb copy is restricted to in-frame clones and leaves out a portion. The sample lists 200,000 to 250,000 clones; 92% were seen once. Sequencing was carried out using peripheral blood. The source is a man aged 55 to 69 with COVID-19, enrolled during active disease.

This chain links TRBV14 with TRBJ2-5, with D maybe TRBD2 (5 bases). This CDR3 contains 14 residues. V shed 3 bases and J shed 4 bases, with 12 bases lying between them. Germline V lookup: CDR1 SGHDN, CDR2 FVKESK. The CDR3 loop is CASSQSSTVETQYF. The CDR3 bases are TGTGCCAGCAGCCAGTCTAGCACCGTAGAGACCCAGTACTTC.

The chain links TRBV19 to TRBJ1-6; 8 nucleotides line up with TRBD1. CDR3 size: 18 residues. J gave up 9 bases and V 4 bases, and 17 bases lay outside the gene matches. Germline assignment: CDR1 LNHDA and CDR2 SQIVND (reference sequence). In nucleotides, the CDR3 is TGTGCCAGTAGTAGAGGACAGGGCTCACTGCAATCCTTTTCACCCCTCCACTTT. Residues: CASSRGQGSLQSFSPLHF.

This chain joins TRBV12-3 or TRBV12-4 and TRBJ2-7; D is unresolved. Trimming pared 6 bases from V and 6 bases from J, leaving 12 bases between. There are 12 residues in the CDR3. The DNA for the CDR3 is TGTGCCAGCAGCCCTCTCTACGGCGAGCAGTACTTC. Amino acid sequence: CASSPLYGEQYF.

The gene calls are TRBV19 and TRBJ2-3, with 9 nucleotides matching TRBD2. Germline V gene lookup returns CDR1 LNHDA and CDR2 SQIVND (reference sequence). There are 13 residues in the CDR3. The V and J ends lost 6 bases and 6 bases, in that order; junction bases with no gene match: 4. CDR3 protein: CASRLAGADTQYF. CDR3 nucleotide sequence: TGTGCCAGTAGATTAGCGGGAGCGGATACGCAGTATTTT.

J is TRBJ1-3 and V is TRBV28, with no clear D. V lost 3 bases to trimming and J lost 0 bases, with 6 bases between them. The CDR3 runs to 14 residues. Germline V gene sequence: CDR1 MDHEN, CDR2 SYDVKM. This CDR3 is CASSFWSSGNTIYF. Written as DNA, the CDR3 is TGTGCCAGCAGTTTTTGGAGCTCTGGAAACACCATATATTTT.

The rearrangement joins TRBV4-1 to TRBJ2-7; TRBD1 matches at 10 bases. Per germline, CDR1 MGHRA and CDR2 YSYEKL. The CDR3 runs to 15 residues. The V gene end was trimmed by 2 bases and the J gene end by 3 bases; junction bases not matched to a gene: 4. CDR3 residues: CASSQKGDRGYEQYF. In nucleotides, the CDR3 is TGCGCCAGCAGCCAAAAAGGGGACAGGGGCTACGAGCAGTACTTC.

This clone was counted once. The CDR3 DNA follows: TGTGCTAGTGGTTCCCGGGGTGAGCAGTTCTTC. This sequence encodes CASGSRGEQFF. V and J are TRBV12-5 and TRBJ2-1, with a tentative D call TRBD2 (5 bases). V lost 4 bases and J 9 bases, leaving 7 bases between the germline ends. This CDR3 is 11 amino acids long. The germline CDR1 and CDR2 sequences are LGHNT and FRNRAP.

The CDR3 is CASSFGAETFDTQYF. The CDR3 nucleotides read TGTGCCAGCTCGTTTGGGGCCGAGACTTTTGATACGCAGTATTTT. This chain connects TRBV27 to TRBJ2-3; D might be TRBD1 (5 bases). The ends were cut back, 8 bases at V and 6 bases at J, with 21 bases in the middle. CDR1 MNHEY and CDR2 SMNVEV come from the germline V gene (reference sequence). The CDR3 extends over 15 amino acids.

The V call is TRBV10-3, the J call TRBJ1-2; D might be TRBD1 (6 bases). Germline loops: CDR1 ENHRY, CDR2 SYGVKD. With 4 bases removed from V and 4 bases from J, the gap between germline ends came to 13 bases. The CDR3 has 14 amino acids. This chain's CDR3 is CAISAGDGSYGYTF. The DNA for the CDR3 is TGTGCCATCAGTGCAGGGGATGGGAGCTATGGCTACACCTTC.

The J gene is TRBJ1-1, the V gene TRBV5-4; maybe TRBD1 (5 bases). The CDR3 sequence is 14 residues long. Trimming shortened V by 3 bases and J by 4 bases, and 13 bases separated the two germline ends. Germline V gives CDR1 SGHNT, CDR2 YYREEE (reference sequence). CDR3 residues: CASSSQVLGTEAFF. DNA of the CDR3: TGTGCCAGCAGCTCACAGGTACTGGGCACTGAAGCTTTCTTT.

The rearrangement joins TRBV5-1 to TRBJ2-5; 8 bases map to TRBD2. J gave up 4 bases and V 0 bases, and 11 bases lay outside the gene matches. The CDR3 extends over 17 amino acids. Per germline, CDR1 SGHRS and CDR2 YFSETQ. CDR3 region: CASSLAGGASVSETQYF. CDR3 coding DNA: TGCGCCAGCAGCTTGGCCGGGGGGGCAAGTGTGTCAGAGACCCAGTACTTC.

This rearrangement joins TRBV6-5 to TRBJ2-7, with TRBD2 identical over 7 bases. Germline lookup yields CDR1 MNHEY and CDR2 SVGAGI. This CDR3 region has 12 residues. The V and J ends lost 6 bases and 6 bases, in that order; junction bases with no gene match: 5. The CDR3 DNA reads TGTGCCAGCAGGAGGACTAGTCTCGAGCAGTACTTC. Protein: CASRRTSLEQYF.

CDR3: CASSPLTGGLTEAFF. The DNA for the CDR3 is TGCGCCAGCAGCCCCCTGACAGGGGGCCTGACTGAAGCTTTCTTT. The gene calls are TRBV5-1 and TRBJ1-1, with 10 bases matching TRBD1. Germline V gene data show CDR1 as SGHRS and CDR2 as YFSETQ. The CDR3 totals 15 residues. V was pared by 4 bases and J by 5 bases, with 8 bases of the junction left unmatched.

The V gene is TRBV27, the J gene TRBJ2-1, with 7 bases aligning to TRBD1. Trimming took 5 bases from V and 3 from J; bases not matched to a gene: 7. The CDR3 consists of 15 residues. CDR1 is MNHEY, CDR2 SMNVEV, per germline (reference sequence). Written as DNA, the CDR3 is TGTGCCAGCAGTCCCACCCGGGACAGCTACAATGAGCAGTTCTTC. Encoded protein: CASSPTRDSYNEQFF.

The chain uses TRBV14 and TRBJ2-1; 16 bases are a match to TRBD2. With 5 bases clipped from V and 13 bases from J, the junction kept 8 bases outside the gene matches. The CDR3 extends over 15 amino acids. Germline V gives CDR1 SGHDN, CDR2 FVKESK. CDR3 in DNA: TGTGCCAGCAGCACCACGGGACTAGCGGGAGGGCATCAGTTCTTC. This gives the protein CASSTTGLAGGHQFF.

Only one count was recorded for this clone. V and J are TRBV28 and TRBJ2-7; 13 bases align to TRBD2. The CDR3 spans 18 residues. In germline, CDR1 is MDHEN, CDR2 SYDVKM. J lost 0 bases, V lost 8 bases, and 13 bases had no gene match. This CDR3 is CASVSPGLAGSSSYEQYF. Here the CDR3 DNA reads TGTGCCAGCGTAAGTCCGGGACTAGCGGGGTCTAGCTCCTACGAGCAGTACTTC.

The J gene is TRBJ2-7, the V gene TRBV29-1; TRBD1 matches 11 bases. V was pared by 4 bases and J by 9 bases, with 17 bases of the junction left unmatched. The germline V gene encodes CDR1 SQVTM and CDR2 ANQGSEA. This CDR3 comprises 16 residues. CDR3 in amino acids: CSVADVEDRGQKGQYF. CDR3 nucleotide sequence: TGCAGCGTTGCAGATGTAGAGGACAGGGGGCAGAAGGGGCAGTACTTC.

The chain recombines TRBV6-5 with TRBJ1-5, with 11 nucleotides matching TRBD1. Germline loops: CDR1 MNHEY, CDR2 SVGAGI. The CDR3 totals 16 residues. After removal of 4 bases from V and 5 bases from J, the junction contained 7 bases not matched to a gene. The CDR3 DNA reads as TGTGCCAGCAGTTCAGGTGGACAGGGGGCCTATCAGCCCCAGCATTTT. Encoded protein: CASSSGGQGAYQPQHF.

Regarding this clone: A much larger clone lies a single base off, so this may be a read error. Distinct nucleotide sequences in the sample also encode this CDR3. The J gene is TRBJ1-1, the V gene TRBV3-1 (or the pseudogene TRBV3-2), with 9 bases fitting TRBD1. The germline gives CDR1 LGHDT, CDR2 YNNKEL (reference sequence). This CDR3 is built from 14 residues. Trimming took 4 bases from V and 1 from J; bases not matched to a gene: 1. The CDR3 DNA is TGTGCCAGCAGCCTGACAGGGGGGAACACTGAAGCTTTCTTT. Translated, it gives CASSLTGGNTEAFF.

The chain recombines TRBV28 with TRBJ1-6; D remains ambiguous. The germline gives CDR1 MDHEN, CDR2 SYDVKM. The V gene lost 1 base and the J gene lost 5 bases, with 6 bases spanning the gap. This CDR3 is built from 14 residues. The CDR3, as DNA: TGTGCCAGCAGTTTATCTTCCGATAATTCACCCCTCCACTTT. Its protein product is CASSLSSDNSPLHF.

The chain uses TRBV14 and TRBJ1-6; D is unclear. This CDR3 has 14 amino acids. Germline values: CDR1 SGHDN, CDR2 FVKESK. The germline V and J ends were trimmed by 1 base and 6 bases, with 7 bases remaining between them. CDR3: CASSQGVSNSPLHF. CDR3 nucleotide sequence: TGTGCCAGCAGCCAAGGCGTTAGTAATTCACCCCTCCACTTT.

This clone occurred once. V usage is TRBV9 and J usage is TRBJ2-1; a possible D gene is TRBD2 (5 bases). This CDR3 has 16 residues. Trimming shortened V by 3 bases and J by 0 bases, and 13 bases separated the two germline ends. Germline V gene lookup returns CDR1 SGDLS and CDR2 YYNGEE. Written as DNA, the CDR3 is TGTGCCAGCAGCGCCCTTAGCGAGAGCTCCTACAATGAGCAGTTCTTC. This encodes CASSALSESSYNEQFF.

CDR3 coding DNA: TGTGCCAGCACTGGGACAGGGGGCCACGAGACCCAGTACTTC. It specifies CASTGTGGHETQYF. This chain connects TRBV18 to TRBJ2-5; 12 positions agree with TRBD1. The CDR3 contains 14 residues. CDR1 KGHSH and CDR2 LQKENI come from the germline V gene. Trimming removed 8 bases from V and 5 bases from J; junction bases left unmatched: 6.

The V gene is TRBV10-3, the J gene TRBJ1-6, with 7 positions matching TRBD1. The CDR3 covers 15 residues. Germline-derived CDR1 and CDR2 are ENHRY and SYGVKD. Losses at the gene ends were 4 bases for V and 6 bases for J; bases not matched to a gene: 6. CDR3 nucleotides: TGTGCCATCAGTGCCGGACAGGCAGTTAATTCACCCCTCCACTTT. It specifies CAISAGQAVNSPLHF.